Presented here are 9 T cell receptor beta chains from one specimen sequenced in a study of cytomegalovirus exposure and HLA in healthy donors. PCR amplification relied on 60 Vbeta primers (plus 13 Jbeta primers). The method was immunoSEQ multiplex PCR; TCRdb's version includes in-frame clones alone and lacks a portion of them. In the table there are roughly 100,000 clones, roughly three quarters of which are singletons. Sequencing was done on a sample of PBMCs. The source of these receptors is a man aged 50 to 60 in good health and CMV-seropositive.

This chain connects TRBV29-1 to TRBJ2-7; 10 bases align to TRBD1. The CDR3 covers 15 residues. V trimming: 6 bases; J trimming: 6 bases; junction bases outside the gene matches: 14. Per germline, CDR1 SQVTM and CDR2 ANQGSEA. CDR3: CSVAQRGTGEVEQYF. CDR3 sequence (DNA): TGCAGCGTCGCCCAACGCGGGACAGGGGAAGTCGAGCAGTACTTC.

The rearrangement uses TRBV9 and TRBJ2-6; no clear D. Germline assignment: CDR1 SGDLS and CDR2 YYNGEE. The germline V and J ends were trimmed by 1 base and 4 bases, with 15 bases remaining between them. This CDR3 comprises 17 residues. CDR3 region: CASSVPDMPFGANVLTF. The CDR3 DNA is TGTGCCAGCAGCGTACCAGACATGCCCTTCGGGGCCAACGTCCTGACTTTC.

The chain recombines TRBV27 with TRBJ1-5; a possible D gene is TRBD1 (6 bases). The CDR3 totals 12 residues. Germline V lookup: CDR1 MNHEY, CDR2 SMNVEV (reference sequence). The V gene lost 4 bases and the J gene lost 9 bases, with 10 bases spanning the gap. In DNA form, the CDR3 reads TGTGCCAGCAGTTCCCTGACAGGGCCCCAGCATTTT. It codes for CASSSLTGPQHF.

The CDR3 DNA reads as TGTGCCAGCAGCTTAGTTACTAGCGGGAATCATGAGACCCAGTACTTC. The encoded protein is CASSLVTSGNHETQYF. This chain uses TRBV7-6 with TRBJ2-5; 10 bases fit TRBD2. The CDR3 spans 16 residues. The ends lost 1 base at V and 5 bases at J; junction bases unmatched: 7. Per germline, CDR1 SGHVS and CDR2 FNYEAQ.

The chain recombines TRBV19 with TRBJ1-2; D remains unclear. Germline V gives CDR1 LNHDA, CDR2 SQIVND (reference sequence). The CDR3 covers 13 residues. V gave up 3 bases and J gave up 8 bases, with 13 bases separating them. CDR3 bases: TGTGCCAGTAGTATCTCGGGTTATCTCGGCTACACCTTC. Residues: CASSISGYLGYTF. Combining the CDR3 with reference TRBV19 and TRBJ1-2 gives the whole variable domain DGGITQSPKYLFRKEGQNVTLSCEQNLNHDAMYWYRQDPGQGLRLIYYSQIVNDFQKGDIAEGYSVSREKKESFPLTVTSAQKNPTAFYLCASSISGYLGYTFGSGTRLTVV.

This clone was recorded only once. The genes are TRBV30 and TRBJ2-1; D may be TRBD2 (5 bases). The V and J ends lost 5 bases and 7 bases respectively, with 18 bases between them. This CDR3 has 14 amino acids. CDR1 is GTSNPN, CDR2 SVGIG, per germline (reference sequence). The CDR3 DNA is TGTGCCTGGGGAGAGTGGGGAAGAGGGAATGAGCAGTTCTTC. Encoded protein: CAWGEWGRGNEQFF.

V gene TRBV2 combines with J gene TRBJ1-5; D perhaps matches TRBD1 (5 bases). Germline V CDR1 and CDR2: SNHLY, FYNNEI. V was clipped by 7 bases and J by 3 bases, with 13 bases between them. This CDR3 comprises 14 residues. The CDR3 sequence: CASTYRSFNQPQHF. The CDR3 coding sequence is TGTGCCAGCACGTACAGGAGTTTCAATCAGCCCCAGCATTTT. The full variable domain, in which reference TRBV2 and TRBJ1-5 provide the parts outside the CDR3, is EPEVTQTPSHQVTQMGQEVILRCVPISNHLYFYWYRQILGQKVEFLVSFYNNEISEKSEIFDDQFSVERPDGSNFTLKIRSTKLEDSAMYFCASTYRSFNQPQHFGDGTRLSIL.

The J gene is TRBJ2-1, the V gene TRBV27; possible D gene TRBD1, 6 bases. The length of the CDR3 is 13 residues. The V end was cut by 7 bases, the J end by 4 bases, with 11 bases between. Germline V gene data show CDR1 as MNHEY and CDR2 as SMNVEV (reference sequence). CDR3 in amino acids: CASKPGQYNEQFF. The CDR3 region has the DNA TGTGCCAGCAAGCCGGGACAATACAATGAGCAGTTCTTC.

The chain couples TRBV19 to TRBJ2-5; 11 nucleotides agree with TRBD2. Germline loops: CDR1 LNHDA, CDR2 SQIVND (reference sequence). This CDR3 is 16 amino acids long. Trimming at V came to 3 bases and at J to 4 bases, leaving 7 bases not matched to a gene. The CDR3 reads CASSMLAGGPRETQYF. As DNA, the CDR3 is TGTGCCAGTAGTATGCTAGCGGGAGGACCTAGAGAGACCCAGTACTTC.